The text below deals with one TCR beta chain. Its antigen is still unknown. The sample originates from a study of vaccination and CD4 T cells after COVID-19. Cultured CD4+ T cells had their DNA profiled by the Oncomine TCR Beta short-read assay. Genomic DNA was isolated from cultured CD4+ T cells. One entry per CDR3 protein, called by TCRdb with MiXCR from the PCR reads. The sample lists about 25,000 distinct CDR3 sequences, around 28% seen once, with just over 7% in the top ten. Stated time point: late sampling 161 to 241 days after vaccination in a few convalescent patients. Treatment described: approximately nine-day PBMC culture with coronavirus spike peptide pools or control peptides (ViraFEST assay). This CDR3 is 12 amino acids long. Germline V gene lookup returns CDR1 MNHNS and CDR2 SASEGT. V lost 2 bases and J lost 12, with 13 bases in between.

The sample in question was CD4+ T cells from blood, cultured in vitro, obtained about 7 months after SARS-CoV-2 vaccination. The sequence was obtained from a human donor who had recovered from COVID-19. The genes are TRBV6-1 and TRBJ1-1; possible D gene TRBD1, 6 bases. The CDR3 protein is CASSESGGRPFF. CDR3 in DNA: TGTGCCAGCAGTGAATCCGGGGGGCGACCTTTCTTT.